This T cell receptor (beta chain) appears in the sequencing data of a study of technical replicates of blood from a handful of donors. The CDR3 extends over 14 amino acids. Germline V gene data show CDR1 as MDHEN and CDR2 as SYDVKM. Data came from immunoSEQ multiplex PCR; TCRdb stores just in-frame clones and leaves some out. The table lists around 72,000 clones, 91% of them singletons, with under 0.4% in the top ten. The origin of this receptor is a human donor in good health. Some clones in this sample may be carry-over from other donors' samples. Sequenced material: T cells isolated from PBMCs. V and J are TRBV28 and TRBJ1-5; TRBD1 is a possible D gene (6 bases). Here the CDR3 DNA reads TGTGCTTCTAGTAAGGGACATAGCAATCAGCCCCAGCATTTT. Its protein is CASSKGHSNQPQHF.